The 26 T cell receptor beta chains listed next were all sequenced from one sample in a study of beta chain features in type 1 diabetes. Expressed TCRB transcripts were sequenced because the entire RNA isolate underwent reverse transcription. Using immunoSEQ multiplex PCR, the repertoire was profiled, and TCRdb retains in-frame clones only, with some absent. The data show under 400,000 clones, with roughly 12% seen just once and around 0.02% held by the top ten. Sequenced input: naive CD4+ T cells from blood. The receptor source for this set is a man between 18 and 29 years old in good health.

This clone has more than one count but fewer than ten. This rearrangement joins TRBV6-4 to TRBJ2-1; 9 bases match TRBD1. The ends lost 7 bases at V and 9 bases at J; junction bases unmatched: 10. This CDR3 spans 14 amino acids. CDR1 MRHNA and CDR2 SNTAGT come from the germline V gene. CDR3 sequence reads: CASTAGQGIGEQFF. CDR3 in DNA: TGTGCCAGCACAGCGGGACAGGGAATTGGTGAGCAGTTCTTC.

This rearrangement joins TRBV18 to TRBJ2-5; possible D gene TRBD2, 5 bases. The ends were cut back, 3 bases at V and 0 bases at J, with 14 bases in the middle. This CDR3 spans 16 amino acids. CDR1 is KGHSH, CDR2 LQKENI, per germline. The CDR3 region is CASSPTLLRDQETQYF. The CDR3 DNA is TGTGCCAGCTCACCGACCCTCTTGCGGGACCAAGAGACCCAGTACTTC.

This clone was seen a few times. Within the sample, other DNA sequences also encode this same CDR3. The genes are TRBV28 and TRBJ2-1; 12 nucleotides match TRBD2. Germline lookup yields CDR1 MDHEN and CDR2 SYDVKM. The CDR3 covers 15 residues. Trimming removed 5 bases from V and 4 bases from J; junction bases left unmatched: 3. CDR3 amino acids: CASSPGLAGYNEQFF. The CDR3 DNA is TGTGCCAGCAGTCCTGGACTAGCGGGATACAATGAGCAGTTCTTC.

The V call is TRBV19, the J call TRBJ1-1; 12 bases line up with TRBD1. This CDR3 is 17 amino acids long. The V segment lost 7 bases and the J segment 3 bases; nucleotides outside the gene matches: 12. Germline CDR1 is LNHDA and CDR2 is SQIVND (reference sequence). The DNA for the CDR3 is TGTGCCAGTATTACGGGACAGGGGGCAAATCGGTACACTGAAGCTTTCTTT. Translated, it gives CASITGQGANRYTEAFF.

This chain links TRBV10-3 with TRBJ2-7; D ambiguous. Trimming cost V 3 bases and J 0 bases, with 15 bases left between them. This CDR3 comprises 16 residues. Germline CDR1 reads ENHRY; CDR2 reads SYGVKD. For the CDR3, the DNA is TGTGCCATCAGTGATCAGAGCAGAGGTACCTCCTACGAGCAGTACTTC. Its translation is CAISDQSRGTSYEQYF.

The J gene is TRBJ1-1, the V gene TRBV4-1; no reliable D call. The CDR3 covers 15 residues. The ends were cut back, 2 bases at V and 0 bases at J, with 10 bases in the middle. Germline CDR1 is MGHRA and CDR2 is YSYEKL. This CDR3 reads CASSQSPGMNTEAFF. The CDR3 DNA is TGCGCCAGCAGCCAAAGCCCCGGGATGAACACTGAAGCTTTCTTT.

This clone turned up a few times. The rearrangement joins TRBV18 to TRBJ1-2; TRBD1 matches at 7 bases. The V segment lost 5 bases and the J segment 1 base; nucleotides outside the gene matches: 10. This CDR3 region has 16 residues. Per germline, CDR1 KGHSH and CDR2 LQKENI. The CDR3 reads CASSSPNDRVNYGYTF. The CDR3 DNA is TGTGCCAGCTCATCCCCGAACGACAGGGTTAACTATGGCTACACCTTC.

This clone was detected only a few times. The sample holds other DNA sequences that translate to the same CDR3. This sequence joins TRBV7-3 and TRBJ2-3, with D possibly matching TRBD2 (5 bases). Germline loops: CDR1 SGHTA, CDR2 FQGTGA. This CDR3 is 13 amino acids long. V lost 5 bases, J lost 0 bases, and 6 bases lay in between. CDR3 nucleotide sequence: TGTGCCAGCAGCCCGGGGAGCACAGATACGCAGTATTTT. Its translation is CASSPGSTDTQYF.

This clone was picked up a small number of times. V and J are TRBV29-1 and TRBJ2-1; TRBD2 matches 8 bases. The CDR3 has 15 amino acids. V lost 6 bases and J lost 6; bases outside the gene matches: 13. The germline V gene encodes CDR1 SQVTM and CDR2 ANQGSEA. The CDR3 bases are TGCAGCGTACACGGTACGGGAGGGCAGGGCAATGAGCAGTTCTTC. Translation gives CSVHGTGGQGNEQFF.

The sample holds a few counts of this clone. The chain joins TRBV4-1 to TRBJ1-2; 10 nucleotides match TRBD1. V shed 0 bases, J shed 6 bases, and the junction held 10 bases outside the gene matches. The CDR3 extends over 17 amino acids. CDR1 and CDR2 (germline): MGHRA, YSYEKL. The CDR3 DNA reads TGCGCCAGCAGCCAAGATCTTCTGGACAGGGGGAGGGATGGCTACACCTTC. It codes for CASSQDLLDRGRDGYTF.

The chain carries TRBV13 and TRBJ2-5, with 12 bases identical to TRBD2. Germline-derived CDR1 and CDR2 are PRHDT and FYEKMQ (reference sequence). The junction had 11 bases not matched to a gene; V was cut back by 2 bases and J by 4 bases. The CDR3 sequence is 18 residues long. The CDR3 coding sequence is TGTGCCAGCAGCTTAATTAAATGGACTAGCGGGGCCAGAGAGACCCAGTACTTC. It specifies CASSLIKWTSGARETQYF.

V gene TRBV5-1 combines with J gene TRBJ1-2; TRBD1 might be the D (6 bases). This CDR3 spans 12 amino acids. V lost 2 bases, J lost 6 bases, and 8 bases lay in between. CDR1 is SGHRS, CDR2 YFSETQ, per germline. CDR3 loop: CASSFSGDGYTF. The CDR3 nucleotides are TGCGCCAGCAGCTTTTCAGGGGATGGCTACACCTTC.

A few counts support this clone. J is TRBJ1-2 and V is TRBV25-1, with TRBD1 identical over 8 bases. V lost 6 bases to trimming and J lost 6 bases; unmatched junction nucleotides: 9. Germline CDR1 reads MGHDK; CDR2 reads SYGVNS. CDR3 size: 14 residues. CDR3 loop: CASRATGEADGYTF. The CDR3 DNA follows: TGTGCCAGCAGGGCGACAGGGGAAGCGGATGGCTACACCTTC.

There are a few counts of this clone. The chain links TRBV29-1 to TRBJ1-1, with 7 nucleotides matching TRBD1. V lost 1 base and J lost 4; bases outside the gene matches: 6. The CDR3 is 14 residues long. From germline, CDR1 is SQVTM and CDR2 ANQGSEA. The CDR3 loop reads CSVEGRQGGTEAFF. The CDR3 bases are TGCAGCGTTGAAGGCCGACAGGGCGGCACTGAAGCTTTCTTT.

The chain links TRBV7-2 to TRBJ2-7; D is uncertain. The ends were cut back, 3 bases at V and 2 bases at J, with 8 bases in the middle. CDR1 and CDR2 (germline): SGHTA, FQGNSA. The CDR3 is 13 residues long. The CDR3 is CASSFQVTYEQYF. CDR3 sequence (DNA): TGTGCCAGCAGCTTTCAGGTTACCTACGAGCAGTACTTC. Looking up the rest from reference TRBV7-2 and TRBJ2-7 gives the full variable domain: GAGVSQSPSNKVTEKGKDVELRCDPISGHTALYWYRQSLGQGLEFLIYFQGNSAPDKSGLPSDRFSAERTGGSVSTLTIQRTQQEDSAVYLCASSFQVTYEQYFGPGTRLTVT.

A few counts support this clone. This sequence joins TRBV5-1 and TRBJ1-5; TRBD1 matches at 9 bases. J gave up 6 bases and V 2 bases, and 6 bases lay outside the gene matches. The CDR3 totals 15 residues. CDR1 and CDR2 from the germline V gene are SGHRS and YFSETQ. CDR3 in amino acids: CASSLQGAQGQPQHF. The CDR3 bases are TGCGCCAGCAGCTTACAGGGGGCTCAGGGTCAGCCCCAGCATTTT.

V and J are TRBV7-2 and TRBJ2-2, with a weak D call TRBD2 (6 bases). This CDR3 contains 15 residues. Germline CDR1 is SGHTA and CDR2 is FQGNSA. The V and J ends lost 5 bases and 6 bases respectively, with 16 bases between them. This CDR3 is CASSPGRGVSGELFF. In DNA, the CDR3 is TGTGCCAGCAGCCCTGGGCGGGGTGTATCCGGGGAGCTGTTTTTT.

This clone was counted a few times. This chain connects TRBV6-1 to TRBJ2-7; D unclear. V dropped 1 base and J dropped 4 bases, with 8 bases sitting between them. CDR3 length equals 13 residues. CDR1 MNHNS and CDR2 SASEGT come from the germline V gene. The CDR3: CASSEGVMYEQYF. CDR3 DNA sequence: TGTGCCAGCAGTGAAGGCGTGATGTACGAGCAGTACTTC.

This clone was observed a handful of times. The chain recombines TRBV7-9 with TRBJ1-2; 9 nucleotides align to TRBD1. CDR3 length: 15 amino acids. The trim removed 3 bases at V and 6 bases at J, leaving 8 bases unmatched. Germline V gene data show CDR1 as SEHNR and CDR2 as FQNEAQ (reference sequence). In nucleotides, the CDR3 is TGTGCCAGCAGCTTTTTCGGGACAGGGTTAAATGGCTACACCTTC. It is translated as CASSFFGTGLNGYTF.

This clone was seen more than once but under ten times. The rearrangement uses TRBV15 and TRBJ1-2; 7 bases line up with TRBD1. Per germline, CDR1 LNHNV and CDR2 YYDKDF (reference sequence). Trimming cost V 8 bases and J 6 bases; bases outside gene matches: 18. The CDR3 extends over 16 amino acids. The CDR3: CATHRGPKLRRNGYTF. CDR3 bases: TGTGCCACCCACAGGGGCCCTAAACTAAGGAGAAATGGCTACACCTTC.

The chain links TRBV5-5 to TRBJ2-1, with D hard to call. The CDR3 covers 12 residues. With 1 base removed from V and 6 bases from J, the gap between germline ends came to 5 bases. Germline V gene sequence: CDR1 SGHKS, CDR2 YYEKEE (reference sequence). This chain's CDR3 is CASSLNSNEQFF. The CDR3 DNA is TGTGCCAGCAGCTTGAACAGCAATGAGCAGTTCTTC.

This clone was found a few times. V is TRBV28 and J is TRBJ2-4; D may be TRBD2 (7 bases). The germline V gene encodes CDR1 MDHEN and CDR2 SYDVKM. V was clipped by 6 bases and J by 11 bases, with 14 bases between them. This CDR3 spans 12 amino acids. The chain's CDR3 is CASRETGGVQYF. The CDR3 nucleotides are TGTGCCAGCAGAGAAACGGGGGGCGTTCAGTACTTC.

The chain joins TRBV6-5 to TRBJ2-7; D is perhaps TRBD2 (5 bases). Germline CDR1 MNHEY, CDR2 SVGAGI. The CDR3 runs to 12 residues. With 5 bases removed from V and 6 bases from J, the gap between germline ends came to 11 bases. CDR3 residues: CASSAFEGEQYF. As DNA, the CDR3 is TGTGCCAGCAGTGCGTTTGAGGGCGAGCAGTACTTC.

V and J are TRBV7-2 and TRBJ2-3; 9 bases map to TRBD1. CDR1 is SGHTA and CDR2 is FQGNSA in the germline V gene. The CDR3 loop spans 15 amino acids. V was clipped by 5 bases and J by 5 bases; unmatched bases: 8. DNA for the CDR3: TGTGCCAGCAGCCCCCAGGCGGGACAGGGAGATACGCAGTATTTT. Its protein product is CASSPQAGQGDTQYF. The whole variable domain, remainder taken from reference TRBV7-2 and TRBJ2-3, is GAGVSQSPSNKVTEKGKDVELRCDPISGHTALYWYRQSLGQGLEFLIYFQGNSAPDKSGLPSDRFSAERTGGSVSTLTIQRTQQEDSAVYLCASSPQAGQGDTQYFGPGTRLTVL.

The table lists this clone with a few counts. The chain links TRBV5-4 to TRBJ1-2; 7 positions match TRBD1. V trimming: 4 bases; J trimming: 5 bases; junction bases outside the gene matches: 14. This CDR3 region has 16 residues. Germline V lookup: CDR1 SGHNT, CDR2 YYREEE (reference sequence). This CDR3 is CASSPTGEGALYGYTF. The DNA for the CDR3 is TGTGCCAGCAGCCCCACCGGCGAGGGGGCCCTTTATGGCTACACCTTC. The variable domain in full, with the rest retrieved from reference TRBV5-4 and TRBJ1-2, is ETGVTQSPTHLIKTRGQQVTLRCSSQSGHNTVSWYQQALGQGPQFIFQYYREEENGRGNFPPRFSGLQFPNYSSELNVNALELDDSALYLCASSPTGEGALYGYTFGSGTRLTVV.

This clone was observed a handful of times. The rearrangement uses TRBV7-9 and TRBJ1-5; D possibly corresponds to TRBD1 (6 bases). Germline V gene lookup returns CDR1 SEHNR and CDR2 FQNEAQ (reference sequence). V lost 6 bases to trimming and J lost 1 base, with 13 bases between them. This CDR3 is 15 amino acids long. CDR3 residues: CASSTGSGSNQPQHF. The CDR3 region has the DNA TGTGCCAGCAGTACAGGGTCGGGAAGCAATCAGCCCCAGCATTTT.